Following are 25 T cell receptor beta chains from one sample sequenced in a study of beta chain features in type 1 diabetes. Regarding the study as a whole: Moderate but significant shortening of TCRB CDR3s was recorded in all four CD4+ subsets from Type 1 diabetes patients.

Their antigen targets remain unknown. Reverse transcription of all isolated RNA meant that expressed TCRB transcripts were sequenced. TCRdb keeps only in-frame clones here, not all; method: immunoSEQ multiplex PCR. The sample lists 250,000 to 350,000 clones, 14% seen once, with about 0.015% in the top ten. Material: naive CD4+ T cells from blood. The source of these receptors is a young man with type 1 diabetes.

The chain carries TRBV6-6 and TRBJ2-2; 7 bases fit TRBD1. Germline V gene lookup returns CDR1 MNHNY and CDR2 SVGAGI (reference sequence). Germline trimming cut 7 bases from V and 7 bases from J; bases unmatched to any gene: 3. The CDR3 covers 12 residues. The CDR3 sequence: CASIRDSGELFF. The CDR3 DNA is TGTGCCAGCATCCGGGACAGCGGGGAGCTGTTTTTT.

CDR3 residues: CASSEAASAGYTF. The CDR3 DNA reads as TGTGCCAGCAGTGAGGCGGCCTCGGCAGGCTACACCTTC. J is TRBJ1-2 and V is TRBV2; D gene uncertain. Between the trimmed V and J ends, which lost 3 bases and 8 bases, there was a span of 13 bases. CDR1 is SNHLY and CDR2 is FYNNEI in the germline V gene. The CDR3 is 13 amino acids.

This chain connects TRBV5-6 to TRBJ2-5, with 9 nucleotides matching TRBD1. Per the germline V gene, CDR1 is SGHDT and CDR2 is YYEEEE. Germline trimming cut 3 bases from V and 5 bases from J; bases unmatched to any gene: 5. The CDR3 contains 14 residues. CDR3 nucleotides: TGTGCCAGCAGCTCACCGACAGGGGGTGAGACCCAGTACTTC. As protein: CASSSPTGGETQYF.

A few counts support this clone. This sequence joins TRBV7-2 and TRBJ2-1; D is perhaps TRBD1 (6 bases). With 3 bases removed from V and 4 bases from J, the gap between germline ends came to 10 bases. In germline, CDR1 is SGHTA, CDR2 FQGNSA. The CDR3 consists of 14 residues. The CDR3 loop reads CASSFIQGYNEQFF. The CDR3 nucleotides read TGTGCCAGCAGCTTTATACAGGGTTACAATGAGCAGTTCTTC.

This clone was seen a handful of times. Written as DNA, the CDR3 is TGTGCCAGTAGTACCCAGGTATCCGGGGAGCTGTTTTTT. This sequence encodes CASSTQVSGELFF. The chain uses TRBV19 and TRBJ2-2; no clear D. The V end lost 4 bases, the J end lost 6 bases, and 9 bases lay between the germline ends. Per the germline V gene, CDR1 is LNHDA and CDR2 is SQIVND (reference sequence). The CDR3 sequence is 13 residues long.

This clone was detected only a few times. CDR3 amino acids: CASSSGTGHYNEQFF. CDR3 in DNA: TGTGCCAGCTCATCCGGGACAGGGCATTACAATGAGCAGTTCTTC. The V and J genes are TRBV18 and TRBJ2-1; 9 bases are shared with TRBD1. V shed 5 bases and J 4 bases; nucleotides not matched to a gene: 6. This CDR3 comprises 15 residues. Germline lookup yields CDR1 KGHSH and CDR2 LQKENI.

This clone turned up a few times. The CDR3 DNA reads as TGTGCCGGAAGAGACTGGTCTGGCGGTGAGCAGTTCTTC. This encodes CAGRDWSGGEQFF. V gene TRBV7-9 combines with J gene TRBJ2-1; no reliable D call. The V and J ends lost 11 bases and 9 bases respectively, with 20 bases between them. Germline V gene sequence: CDR1 SEHNR, CDR2 FQNEAQ (reference sequence). There are 13 residues in the CDR3. The variable domain in full, with the rest retrieved from reference TRBV7-9 and TRBJ2-1, is DTGVSQNPRHKITKRGQNVTFRCDPISEHNRLYWYRQTLGQGPEFLTYFQNEAQLEKSRLLSDRFSAERPKGSFSTLEIQRTEQGDSAMYLCAGRDWSGGEQFFGPGTRLTVL.

This chain joins TRBV6-5 and TRBJ2-7; TRBD2 aligns across 9 bases. CDR1 MNHEY and CDR2 SVGAGI come from the germline V gene. Trimming removed 6 bases from V and 4 bases from J; junction bases left unmatched: 4. The CDR3 runs 13 residues. This CDR3 is CASSGREGYEQYF. The CDR3 nucleotides are TGTGCCAGCAGCGGGCGGGAGGGGTACGAGCAGTACTTC.

This sequence joins TRBV12-5 and TRBJ2-5, with a weak D call TRBD2 (6 bases). Germline values: CDR1 LGHNT, CDR2 FRNRAP. CDR3 size: 17 residues. Trimming left V 9 bases short and J 2 bases short, with 25 bases between. Here the CDR3 reads CARDGGKGRGGQETQYF. In DNA, the CDR3 is TGTGCTAGAGACGGGGGAAAGGGAAGGGGCGGTCAAGAGACCCAGTACTTC.

This clone was counted between two and nine times. The gene calls are TRBV28 and TRBJ2-7, with 8 nucleotides matching TRBD2. CDR1 is MDHEN, CDR2 SYDVKM, per germline. After removal of 4 bases from V and 2 bases from J, the junction contained 7 bases not matched to a gene. CDR3 length: 15 amino acids. The CDR3 loop is CASSSGGSIAYEQYF. In nucleotides, the CDR3 is TGTGCCAGCAGTTCGGGAGGGTCCATAGCCTACGAGCAGTACTTC.

Note on this clone: This same CDR3 is encoded by further DNA sequences in the sample. The chain has TRBV7-9 and TRBJ2-3; unclear D gene. This CDR3 has 14 amino acids. The germline CDR1 and CDR2 sequences are SEHNR and FQNEAQ (reference sequence). V was pared by 3 bases and J by 0 bases, with 7 bases between. CDR3 region: CASSFGSSTDTQYF. CDR3 coding DNA: TGTGCCAGCAGCTTCGGTTCTAGCACAGATACGCAGTATTTT. The variable domain in full, with the rest retrieved from reference TRBV7-9 and TRBJ2-3, is DTGVSQNPRHKITKRGQNVTFRCDPISEHNRLYWYRQTLGQGPEFLTYFQNEAQLEKSRLLSDRFSAERPKGSFSTLEIQRTEQGDSAMYLCASSFGSSTDTQYFGPGTRLTVL.

In DNA form, the CDR3 reads TGCGCCAGCAGTCGGACAGCTAGCAATCAGCCCCAGCATTTT. This sequence encodes CASSRTASNQPQHF. V gene TRBV4-1 combines with J gene TRBJ1-5, with D possibly being TRBD1 (6 bases). The CDR3 sequence is 14 residues long. Per the germline V gene, CDR1 is MGHRA and CDR2 is YSYEKL. The ends were cut back, 6 bases at V and 0 bases at J, with 9 bases in the middle.

This chain links TRBV18 with TRBJ2-7; TRBD1 aligns across 10 bases. V was clipped by 4 bases and J by 5 bases; unmatched bases: 11. Germline V gene sequence: CDR1 KGHSH, CDR2 LQKENI. The CDR3 totals 16 residues. The CDR3 nucleotides read TGTGCCAGCTCACTCAGGGAGGGACAGGGGAACCACGAGCAGTACTTC. It codes for CASSLREGQGNHEQYF. Filled out from reference TRBV18 and TRBJ2-7, the complete variable domain reads NAGVMQNPRHLVRRRGQEARLRCSPMKGHSHVYWYRQLPEEGLKFMVYLQKENIIDESGMPKERFSAEFPKEGPSILRIQQVVRGDSAAYFCASSLREGQGNHEQYFGPGTRLTVT.

This clone has just a few counts. The J gene is TRBJ2-6, the V gene TRBV7-3, with TRBD1 matching 9 bases. CDR1 and CDR2 from the germline V gene are SGHTA and FQGTGA. The length of the CDR3 is 18 residues. Trimming cost V 2 bases and J 0 bases; bases outside gene matches: 5. CDR3 nucleotide sequence: TGTGCCAGCAGCTTACGGGGGACAGGGTTCTCTGGGGCCAACGTCCTGACTTTC. It yields the protein CASSLRGTGFSGANVLTF.

The chain links TRBV5-4 to TRBJ2-5; 8 nucleotides agree with TRBD1. The CDR3 has 16 residues. J was trimmed by 2 bases and V by 4 bases; bases with no gene match: 10. In germline, CDR1 is SGHNT, CDR2 YYREEE (reference sequence). The DNA of the CDR3 is TGTGCCAGCAGCAACTACAGGGGGTCCCCACAAGAGACCCAGTACTTC. Amino acids: CASSNYRGSPQETQYF.

This clone was seen a few times. This sequence joins TRBV18 and TRBJ1-4; unclear D gene. This CDR3 has 14 amino acids. With 3 bases removed from V and 3 bases from J, the gap between germline ends came to 8 bases. The germline V gene has CDR1 KGHSH and CDR2 LQKENI. CDR3 sequence reads: CASSPSSANEKLFF. In DNA form, the CDR3 reads TGTGCCAGCTCACCGTCCAGCGCTAATGAAAAACTGTTTTTT.

The chain couples TRBV28 to TRBJ1-5; D is unresolved. The germline V and J ends were trimmed by 5 bases and 0 bases, with 11 bases remaining between them. The CDR3 spans 15 residues. Germline V gene lookup returns CDR1 MDHEN and CDR2 SYDVKM. The CDR3 is CASSPSAGSNQPQHF. Written as DNA, the CDR3 is TGTGCCAGCAGTCCCTCGGCGGGTAGCAATCAGCCCCAGCATTTT.

A few counts support this clone. The rearrangement links TRBV7-2 to TRBJ1-2; D is unclear. From germline, CDR1 is SGHTA and CDR2 FQGNSA. V lost 1 base and J 7 bases, leaving 10 bases between the germline ends. The CDR3 extends over 13 amino acids. This CDR3 reads CASSLEYGSGYTF. In DNA form, the CDR3 reads TGTGCCAGCAGCTTAGAGTACGGGTCTGGCTACACCTTC.

The chain links TRBV2 to TRBJ2-3; 9 bases are a match to TRBD1. In germline, CDR1 is SNHLY, CDR2 FYNNEI. This CDR3 comprises 16 residues. J was trimmed by 5 bases and V by 4 bases; bases with no gene match: 10. The CDR3 coding sequence is TGTGCCAGCAGTGGACGAGGGACAGGGTACAAAGATACGCAGTATTTT. Protein product: CASSGRGTGYKDTQYF.

This chain links TRBV30 with TRBJ2-3; the match to TRBD2 covers 8 bases. CDR1 is GTSNPN and CDR2 is SVGIG in the germline V gene (reference sequence). V lost 5 bases, J lost 2 bases, and 9 bases stayed unmatched. The CDR3 spans 15 residues. DNA for the CDR3: TGTGCCTGGTCTGCCGGGAGGGGGTTCACAGATACGCAGTATTTT. This codes for CAWSAGRGFTDTQYF.

The chain employs TRBV18 and TRBJ1-1; D might be TRBD1 (6 bases). Trimming took off 4 bases at V and 3 bases at J, with 15 bases between the two ends. CDR1 is KGHSH and CDR2 is LQKENI in the germline V gene. This CDR3 is built from 15 residues. The CDR3 spells CASSQQQGVDTEAFF. DNA for the CDR3: TGTGCCAGCTCACAACAACAGGGTGTGGACACTGAAGCTTTCTTT.

This clone was picked up a small number of times. The J gene is TRBJ2-2, the V gene TRBV27; 8 nucleotides agree with TRBD1. Germline lookup yields CDR1 MNHEY and CDR2 SMNVEV (reference sequence). V lost 8 bases and J lost 0; bases outside the gene matches: 5. There are 15 residues in the CDR3. The CDR3: CASSRQGTNTGELFF. The CDR3 DNA follows: TGTGCCAGCTCGCGACAGGGGACGAACACCGGGGAGCTGTTTTTT.

This clone occurred a few times. The rearrangement uses TRBV28 and TRBJ2-7; D possibly corresponds to TRBD1 (6 bases). This CDR3 contains 13 residues. With 6 bases removed from V and 1 base from J, the gap between germline ends came to 10 bases. The germline V gene has CDR1 MDHEN and CDR2 SYDVKM. The CDR3 bases are TGTGCCAGCAGCGCTGGACAGTCCTACGAGCAGTACTTC. The encoded protein is CASSAGQSYEQYF.

The CDR3 loop reads CASRRADGSIYEQYF. DNA for the CDR3: TGTGCCAGCAGAAGAGCAGACGGGAGTATTTACGAGCAGTACTTC. The chain carries TRBV6-1 and TRBJ2-7; the D gene is possibly TRBD2 (6 bases). This CDR3 contains 15 residues. V lost 6 bases and J 4 bases, leaving 19 bases between the germline ends. Germline assignment: CDR1 MNHNS and CDR2 SASEGT.

The V gene is TRBV7-8, the J gene TRBJ2-2; the D gene is possibly TRBD1 (5 bases). The CDR3 extends over 14 amino acids. From germline, CDR1 is SGHVS and CDR2 FQNEAQ. Trimming stripped 3 bases from V and 7 bases from J, with 12 bases between. The CDR3 region has the DNA TGTGCCAGCAGCTTTCCAGGGTCCCTCGGGGAGCTGTTTTTT. Translating it yields CASSFPGSLGELFF. The whole variable domain, filled in from reference TRBV7-8 and TRBJ2-2, reads GAGVSQSPRYKVAKRGQDVALRCDPISGHVSLFWYQQALGQGPEFLTYFQNEAQLDKSGLPSDRFFAERPEGSVSTLKIQRTQQEDSAVYLCASSFPGSLGELFFGEGSRLTVL.